This T cell receptor beta chain was identified in a study of graft-versus-host responses after intestinal transplantation. Comments on this clone: Its antigen is currently unknown.

This CDR3 is built from 12 residues. Germline values: CDR1 SEHNR, CDR2 FQNEAQ (reference sequence). V shed 5 bases and J shed 2 bases, with 7 bases lying between them. Broader study findings: Circulating GvH clone levels at their peak were associated with HvG declines (early post-transplant).

Here immunoSEQ multiplex PCR was the method, and the copy in TCRdb shows in-frame clones only, minus some. This table has about 98,000 clones, about 82% appearing once. Sequencing used PBMCs, obtained 255 days after intestinal transplant. The chain links TRBV7-9 to TRBJ2-7; tentative D call: TRBD1 (5 bases). This receptor was obtained from a human patient who received an intestinal transplant, so some T cells may come from the graft donor. CDR3 residues: CASSRQTYEQYF. The CDR3 DNA sequence: TGTGCCAGCAGCCGACAGACCTACGAGCAGTACTTC.